The 24 T cell receptor beta chains below all came from one sample that was sequenced in a study of T cells in localized non-small cell lung cancer. The protocol was immunoSEQ multiplex PCR, while the TCRdb copy is restricted to in-frame clones and leaves out a portion. The repertoire holds 25,000 to 35,000 clones, roughly nine tenths seen once, with about 3.2% in the top ten. The sequencing used peripheral blood, collected before any cancer treatment. The receptors originated from an older female donor with stage I lung adenocarcinoma.

The chain is built from TRBV30 and TRBJ2-7; D might be TRBD1 (6 bases). The germline V and J ends were trimmed by 2 bases and 4 bases, with 12 bases remaining between them. The CDR3 length is 13 residues. In germline, CDR1 is GTSNPN, CDR2 SVGIG (reference sequence). CDR3 amino acids: CAWSLDQGYEQYF. The CDR3 coding sequence is TGTGCCTGGAGTCTCGACCAGGGGTACGAGCAGTACTTC.

This rearrangement joins TRBV18 to TRBJ2-7, with 10 positions matching TRBD2. The V gene end was trimmed by 3 bases and the J gene end by 4 bases; junction bases not matched to a gene: 9. The CDR3 has 16 amino acids. Germline assignment: CDR1 KGHSH and CDR2 LQKENI. CDR3 sequence (DNA): TGTGCCAGCTCACCGGGGCTAGCGGGAGAAAAATACGAGCAGTACTTC. Its translation: CASSPGLAGEKYEQYF. Looking up the rest from reference TRBV18 and TRBJ2-7 gives the full variable domain: NAGVMQNPRHLVRRRGQEARLRCSPMKGHSHVYWYRQLPEEGLKFMVYLQKENIIDESGMPKERFSAEFPKEGPSILRIQQVVRGDSAAYFCASSPGLAGEKYEQYFGPGTRLTVT.

This clone was recorded only once. V and J are TRBV4-2 and TRBJ2-7; 9 bases are shared with TRBD2. J gave up 5 bases and V 1 base, and 6 bases lay outside the gene matches. Per the germline V gene, CDR1 is LGHNA and CDR2 is YNFKEQ. The CDR3 is 15 amino acids. The CDR3 loop is CASSQGGREGDEQYF. The CDR3 nucleotides are TGTGCCAGCAGCCAAGGGGGGCGGGAGGGCGACGAGCAGTACTTC.

The chain uses TRBV10-3 and TRBJ1-3; TRBD1 matches 7 bases. The germline gives CDR1 ENHRY, CDR2 SYGVKD. The V gene end was trimmed by 10 bases and the J gene end by 0 bases; junction bases not matched to a gene: 3. The CDR3 has 13 amino acids. The chain's CDR3 is CATGTDSGNTIYF. The CDR3 DNA follows: TGTGCCACAGGGACAGACTCTGGAAACACCATATATTTT.

The chain employs TRBV5-6 and TRBJ1-2; TRBD1 aligns across 8 bases. The CDR3 runs to 15 residues. Unmatched junction bases numbered 4, after V lost 0 bases and J lost 3 bases. Germline CDR1 is SGHDT and CDR2 is YYEEEE. Here the CDR3 reads CASSLAGTGYYGYTF. The DNA of the CDR3 is TGTGCCAGCAGCTTGGCCGGGACAGGATACTATGGCTACACCTTC. Full variable domain (remainder filled in from reference TRBV5-6 and TRBJ1-2): DAGVTQSPTHLIKTRGQQVTLRCSPKSGHDTVSWYQQALGQGPQFIFQYYEEEERQRGNFPDRFSGHQFPNYSSELNVNALLLGDSALYLCASSLAGTGYYGYTFGSGTRLTVV.

J is TRBJ2-1 and V is TRBV6-1; 8 positions agree with TRBD1. The CDR3 loop spans 14 amino acids. Trimming at V came to 5 bases and at J to 6 bases, leaving 6 bases not matched to a gene. CDR1 is MNHNS, CDR2 SASEGT, per germline. The DNA for the CDR3 is TGTGCCAGCAGTTCGGACAGGGCATCCAATGAGCAGTTCTTC. Its protein is CASSSDRASNEQFF.

The chain has TRBV18 and TRBJ2-1; D remains ambiguous. Trimming stripped 4 bases from V and 5 bases from J, with 12 bases between. CDR1 KGHSH and CDR2 LQKENI come from the germline V gene. The CDR3 loop spans 14 amino acids. The CDR3 coding sequence is TGTGCCAGCTCACTACTGAGAGACAACAATGAGCAGTTCTTC. Amino acid sequence: CASSLLRDNNEQFF.

The V gene is TRBV6-5, the J gene TRBJ1-2; possibly TRBD1 for D (5 bases). Trimming shortened V by 0 bases and J by 3 bases, and 11 bases separated the two germline ends. The germline CDR1 and CDR2 sequences are MNHEY and SVGAGI. The CDR3 totals 15 residues. The CDR3, as DNA: TGTGCCAGCAGTTACTCCAGGACACCCCACTATGGCTACACCTTC. Translation gives CASSYSRTPHYGYTF.

V usage is TRBV29-1 and J usage is TRBJ2-1, with 7 bases aligning to TRBD2. V lost 4 bases and J lost 0; bases outside the gene matches: 6. Germline CDR1 reads SQVTM; CDR2 reads ANQGSEA. The CDR3 covers 15 residues. This chain's CDR3 is CSVGLGGTSYNEQFF. The CDR3 DNA reads as TGCAGCGTTGGATTGGGGGGGACCTCCTACAATGAGCAGTTCTTC.

This sequence joins TRBV10-2 and TRBJ2-2; possible D gene TRBD2, 6 bases. Per the germline V gene, CDR1 is WSHSY and CDR2 is SAAADI. With 3 bases removed from V and 3 bases from J, the gap between germline ends came to 11 bases. CDR3 length equals 15 residues. Here the CDR3 DNA reads TGCGCCAGCAGTGATTCCGGGACTTACACCGGGGAGCTGTTTTTT. Amino acids: CASSDSGTYTGELFF.

The rearrangement links TRBV11-1 to TRBJ2-3; D is unclear. From germline, CDR1 is SGHAT and CDR2 FQDESV (reference sequence). With 4 bases removed from V and 5 bases from J, the gap between germline ends came to 7 bases. The CDR3 extends over 12 amino acids. CDR3 nucleotides: TGTGCCAGCAGCTCTAATGGAGATACGCAGTATTTT. Translation gives CASSSNGDTQYF.

This rearrangement joins TRBV27 to TRBJ1-2; 8 nucleotides align to TRBD1. CDR3 size: 17 residues. J was trimmed by 1 base and V by 6 bases; bases with no gene match: 13. CDR1 is MNHEY and CDR2 is SMNVEV in the germline V gene (reference sequence). The CDR3: CASSPKTGQGNNYGYTF. As DNA, the CDR3 is TGTGCCAGCAGCCCAAAAACAGGACAGGGTAATAACTATGGCTACACCTTC.

The chain links TRBV7-2 to TRBJ2-1; TRBD2 agrees at 8 bases. There are 15 residues in the CDR3. Germline CDR1 and CDR2: SGHTA and FQGNSA. The J segment lost 4 bases and the V segment lost 2 bases, leaving 4 bases of the junction unmatched. The CDR3 DNA reads as TGTGCCAGCAGCTTACCTAGCGGGCCATACAATGAGCAGTTCTTC. It encodes CASSLPSGPYNEQFF.

The gene calls are TRBV4-1 and TRBJ1-1; D is possibly TRBD1 (6 bases). This CDR3 is built from 21 residues. Deletions cut 4 bases from V and 7 bases from J, with 37 bases between. Germline CDR1 and CDR2: MGHRA and YSYEKL. The CDR3 DNA follows: TGCGCCAGCAGCCGAGCCACTGGAACTGGGGCAGGGGCGGTTGGTATTCATGAAGCTTTCTTT. Its translation: CASSRATGTGAGAVGIHEAFF.

The chain recombines TRBV7-2 with TRBJ2-5; D is uncertain. The CDR3 contains 12 residues. The V gene lost 2 bases and the J gene lost 5 bases, with 6 bases spanning the gap. Per germline, CDR1 SGHTA and CDR2 FQGNSA. The CDR3 is CASSLLRETQYF. The CDR3 nucleotides are TGTGCCAGCAGCTTATTAAGGGAGACCCAGTACTTC.

This chain connects TRBV7-2 to TRBJ2-5; D perhaps matches TRBD1 (6 bases). Trimming cost V 5 bases and J 5 bases, with 12 bases left between them. The CDR3 length is 13 residues. Germline V gene sequence: CDR1 SGHTA, CDR2 FQGNSA. This CDR3 reads CASSPTRGETQYF. The CDR3 DNA follows: TGTGCCAGCAGCCCCACTAGGGGGGAGACCCAGTACTTC.

This chain joins TRBV7-3 and TRBJ2-1; TRBD1 agrees at 7 bases. V was pared by 6 bases and J by 5 bases, with 4 bases of the junction left unmatched. Germline lookup yields CDR1 SGHTA and CDR2 FQGTGA. The length of the CDR3 is 13 residues. CDR3 DNA sequence: TGTGCCAGCAGGGAGACAGGGAACAATGAGCAGTTCTTC. It encodes CASRETGNNEQFF.

CDR3 nucleotides: TGCGCCAGCAGTGAGTTCGGGCAAGAGACCCAGTACTTC. This gives the protein CASSEFGQETQYF. The chain links TRBV10-1 to TRBJ2-5; unclear D gene. The V and J ends lost 1 base and 2 bases respectively, with 5 bases between them. This CDR3 region has 13 residues. Germline lookup yields CDR1 WNHNN and CDR2 SYGVQD (reference sequence).

V gene TRBV6-5 combines with J gene TRBJ2-7; 15 bases line up with TRBD2. The CDR3 is 14 amino acids. The V gene end was trimmed by 7 bases and the J gene end by 4 bases; junction bases not matched to a gene: 2. Germline lookup yields CDR1 MNHEY and CDR2 SVGAGI. In nucleotides, the CDR3 is TGTGCCAGCACCGGACTAGCGGGAGGGTACGAGCAGTACTTC. Its translation: CASTGLAGGYEQYF.

This clone was observed a single time. The rearrangement uses TRBV7-9 and TRBJ2-3; perhaps TRBD1 as D (5 bases). The germline V gene encodes CDR1 SEHNR and CDR2 FQNEAQ (reference sequence). This CDR3 has 14 residues. With 0 bases removed from V and 4 bases from J, the gap between germline ends came to 8 bases. This chain's CDR3 is CASSLAQGSDTQYF. The CDR3 bases are TGTGCCAGCAGCTTAGCTCAGGGCTCAGATACGCAGTATTTT. The variable domain in full, with the rest retrieved from reference TRBV7-9 and TRBJ2-3, is DTGVSQNPRHKITKRGQNVTFRCDPISEHNRLYWYRQTLGQGPEFLTYFQNEAQLEKSRLLSDRFSAERPKGSFSTLEIQRTEQGDSAMYLCASSLAQGSDTQYFGPGTRLTVL.

The chain joins TRBV4-1 to TRBJ2-1; D is uncertain. V was cut by 0 bases and J by 8 bases, with 5 bases left in between. The germline V gene has CDR1 MGHRA and CDR2 YSYEKL. This CDR3 has 12 residues. The CDR3 here is CASSQEGDEQFF. For the CDR3, the DNA is TGCGCCAGCAGCCAAGAAGGCGATGAGCAGTTCTTC.

V gene TRBV7-2 combines with J gene TRBJ2-3; 12 nucleotides line up with TRBD2. Germline V gives CDR1 SGHTA, CDR2 FQGNSA. Unmatched junction bases numbered 8, after V lost 5 bases and J lost 5 bases. CDR3 length: 16 residues. The CDR3 protein is CASSARLAGAGDTQYF. The CDR3 bases are TGTGCCAGCAGCGCACGACTAGCGGGAGCCGGAGATACGCAGTATTTT.

The chain uses TRBV5-6 and TRBJ1-5; TRBD1 is a possible D gene (5 bases). The CDR3 sequence is 14 residues long. Trimming removed 0 bases at V and 5 bases at J, with 9 bases between. Germline CDR1 reads SGHDT; CDR2 reads YYEEEE. CDR3 in DNA: TGTGCCAGCAGCTTGGGTAGGGGTGATCAGCCCCAGCATTTT. This gives the protein CASSLGRGDQPQHF.

The chain employs TRBV27 and TRBJ2-1, with a possible D match to TRBD2 (6 bases). With 0 bases removed from V and 4 bases from J, the gap between germline ends came to 16 bases. The germline V gene has CDR1 MNHEY and CDR2 SMNVEV (reference sequence). The CDR3 covers 17 residues. The CDR3, as DNA: TGTGCCAGCAGTTTATCGATTGGACTAACCTCGTACAATGAGCAGTTCTTC. Its translation is CASSLSIGLTSYNEQFF.